This T cell receptor beta chain stems from a study of cytomegalovirus exposure and HLA in healthy donors. The wider study: It was reported in a later analysis that the same platform had been used for the 120 validation repertoires as for the roughly 700 first-cohort repertoires. Points from the study as a whole: Subsequent analysis showed first-cohort TCR clusters tending to co-occur in roughly 130 validation repertoires. Whilst most TCR sequences proved rare, a subset of public TCRs occurred across many donors.

Clones were sequenced by immunoSEQ multiplex PCR, and TCRdb holds only the in-frame ones, with some missing. Among 200,000 or so clones listed, around 86% were seen once. Germline values: CDR1 SGHDT, CDR2 YYEEEE. CDR3 length equals 14 residues. The ends were cut back, 2 bases at V and 3 bases at J, with 11 bases in the middle. A note on this clone: What it recognizes is unknown.

This rearrangement joins TRBV5-6 to TRBJ2-5; tentative D call: TRBD1 (5 bases). Sequencing was carried out using PBMCs. This sequence originates from a woman aged 18-29 years in good health and CMV-seropositive. CDR3 protein: CASSLEADKETQYF. CDR3 nucleotides: TGTGCCAGCAGCTTAGAGGCGGACAAAGAGACCCAGTACTTC.